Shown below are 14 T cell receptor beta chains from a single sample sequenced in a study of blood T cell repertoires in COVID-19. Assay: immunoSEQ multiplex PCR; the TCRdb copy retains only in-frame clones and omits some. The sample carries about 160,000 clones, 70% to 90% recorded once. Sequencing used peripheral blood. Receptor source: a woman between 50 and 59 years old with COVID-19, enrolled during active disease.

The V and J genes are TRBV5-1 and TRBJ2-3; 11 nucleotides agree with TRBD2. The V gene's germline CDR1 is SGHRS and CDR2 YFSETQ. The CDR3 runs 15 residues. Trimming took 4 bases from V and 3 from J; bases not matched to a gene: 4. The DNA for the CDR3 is TGCGCCAGCAGCAGATTAGCGGGGGGGACAGATACGCAGTATTTT. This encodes CASSRLAGGTDTQYF.

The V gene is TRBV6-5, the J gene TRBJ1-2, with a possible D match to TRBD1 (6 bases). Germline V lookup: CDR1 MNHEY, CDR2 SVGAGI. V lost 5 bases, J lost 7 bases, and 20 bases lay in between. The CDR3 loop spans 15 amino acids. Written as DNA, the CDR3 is TGTGCCAGCAGTACCCTCATAGACAGGTCTCTTGGCTACACCTTC. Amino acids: CASSTLIDRSLGYTF.

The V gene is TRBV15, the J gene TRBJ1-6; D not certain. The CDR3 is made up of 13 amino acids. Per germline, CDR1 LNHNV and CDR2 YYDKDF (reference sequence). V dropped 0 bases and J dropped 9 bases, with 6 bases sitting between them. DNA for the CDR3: TGTGCCACCAGCAGAGATACGGGTTCACCCCTCCACTTT. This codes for CATSRDTGSPLHF.

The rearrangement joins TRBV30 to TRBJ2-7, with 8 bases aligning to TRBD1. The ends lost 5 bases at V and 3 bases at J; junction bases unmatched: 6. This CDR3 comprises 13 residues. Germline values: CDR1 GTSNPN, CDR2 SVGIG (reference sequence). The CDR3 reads CAWDRGTYYEQYF. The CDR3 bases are TGTGCCTGGGACAGGGGAACTTACTACGAGCAGTACTTC.

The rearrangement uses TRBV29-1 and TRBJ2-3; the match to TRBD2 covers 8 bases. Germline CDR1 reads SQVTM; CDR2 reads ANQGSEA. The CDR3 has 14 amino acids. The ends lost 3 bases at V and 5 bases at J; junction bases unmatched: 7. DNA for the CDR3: TGCAGCGTTGAGGTTTACGCGGGGGGAGATACGCAGTATTTT. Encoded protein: CSVEVYAGGDTQYF.

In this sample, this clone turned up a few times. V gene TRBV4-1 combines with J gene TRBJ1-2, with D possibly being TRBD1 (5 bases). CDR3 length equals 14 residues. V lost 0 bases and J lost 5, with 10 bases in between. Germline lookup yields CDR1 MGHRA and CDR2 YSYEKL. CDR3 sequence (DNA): TGCGCCAGCAGCCAAGATTGGGGGGGTTATGGCTACACCTTC. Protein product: CASSQDWGGYGYTF.

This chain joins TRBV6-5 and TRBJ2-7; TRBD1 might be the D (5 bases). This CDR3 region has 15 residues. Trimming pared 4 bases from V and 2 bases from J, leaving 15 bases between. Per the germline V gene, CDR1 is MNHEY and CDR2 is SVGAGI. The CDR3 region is CASSLFTDTTYEQYF. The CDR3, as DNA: TGTGCCAGCAGTTTATTTACGGACACGACCTACGAGCAGTACTTC.

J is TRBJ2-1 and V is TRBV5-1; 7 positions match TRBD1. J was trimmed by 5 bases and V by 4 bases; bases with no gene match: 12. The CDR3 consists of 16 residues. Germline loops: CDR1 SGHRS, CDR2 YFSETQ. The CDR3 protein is CASSVTPGQKNNEQFF. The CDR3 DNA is TGCGCCAGCAGCGTAACCCCGGGACAGAAGAACAATGAGCAGTTCTTC. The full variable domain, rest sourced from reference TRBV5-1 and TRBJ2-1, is KAGVTQTPRYLIKTRGQQVTLSCSPISGHRSVSWYQQTPGQGLQFLFEYFSETQRNKGNFPGRFSGRQFSNSRSEMNVSTLELGDSALYLCASSVTPGQKNNEQFFGPGTRLTVL.

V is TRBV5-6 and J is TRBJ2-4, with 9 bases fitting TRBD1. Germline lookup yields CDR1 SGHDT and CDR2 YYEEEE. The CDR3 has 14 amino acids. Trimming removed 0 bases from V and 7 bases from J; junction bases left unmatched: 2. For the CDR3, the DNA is TGTGCCAGCAGCTTGGGACAGGGGGTTAACATTCAGTACTTC. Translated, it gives CASSLGQGVNIQYF.

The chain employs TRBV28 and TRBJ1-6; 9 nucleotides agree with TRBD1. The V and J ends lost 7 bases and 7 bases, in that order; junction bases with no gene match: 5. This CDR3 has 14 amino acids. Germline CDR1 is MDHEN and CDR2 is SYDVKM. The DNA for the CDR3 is TGTGCCAGCACCAAGGGACAGGGAAATTCACCCCTCCACTTT. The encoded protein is CASTKGQGNSPLHF. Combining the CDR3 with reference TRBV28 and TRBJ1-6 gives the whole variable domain DVKVTQSSRYLVKRTGEKVFLECVQDMDHENMFWYRQDPGLGLRLIYFSYDVKMKEKGDIPEGYSVSREKKERFSLILESASTNQTSMYLCASTKGQGNSPLHFGNGTRLTVT.

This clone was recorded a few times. This CDR3 is CASSFAENQPQHF. In nucleotides, the CDR3 is TGTGCCAGCAGTTTTGCAGAAAATCAGCCCCAGCATTTT. The rearrangement joins TRBV12-3 or TRBV12-4 to TRBJ1-5; D is uncertain. CDR3 length: 13 residues. Trimming left V 3 bases short and J 4 bases short, with 7 bases between.

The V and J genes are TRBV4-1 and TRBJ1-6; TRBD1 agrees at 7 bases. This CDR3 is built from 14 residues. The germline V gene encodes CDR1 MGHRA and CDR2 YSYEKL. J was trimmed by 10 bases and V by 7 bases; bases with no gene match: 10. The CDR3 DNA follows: TGCGCCAGCACGCTGGAACAGGGGCGGTCACCCCTCCACTTT. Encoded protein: CASTLEQGRSPLHF.

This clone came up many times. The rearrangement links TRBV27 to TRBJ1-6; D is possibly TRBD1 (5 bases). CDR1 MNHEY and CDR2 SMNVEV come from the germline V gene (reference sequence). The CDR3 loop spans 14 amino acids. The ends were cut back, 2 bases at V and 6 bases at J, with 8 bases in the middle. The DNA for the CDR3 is TGTGCCAGCAGTTTAGGACAAACTAATTCACCCCTCCACTTT. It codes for CASSLGQTNSPLHF.

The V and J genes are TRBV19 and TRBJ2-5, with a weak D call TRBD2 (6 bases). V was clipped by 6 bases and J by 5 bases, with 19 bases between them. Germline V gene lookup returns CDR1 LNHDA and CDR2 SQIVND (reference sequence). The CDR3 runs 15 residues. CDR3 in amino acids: CASRQSETSPETQYF. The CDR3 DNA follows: TGTGCCAGTAGGCAGTCCGAGACTAGTCCGGAGACCCAGTACTTC. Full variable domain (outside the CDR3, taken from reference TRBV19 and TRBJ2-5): DGGITQSPKYLFRKEGQNVTLSCEQNLNHDAMYWYRQDPGQGLRLIYYSQIVNDFQKGDIAEGYSVSREKKESFPLTVTSAQKNPTAFYLCASRQSETSPETQYFGPGTRLLVL.